This T cell receptor (beta chain) originates from a study of blood T cell repertoires in COVID-19. Study details: Acute and convalescent COVID-19 specimens originated in the United States, Italy and Spain. From T cells, B-cell-depleted T cells, or PBMCs came the material, which was cDNA or gDNA.

Original methodology: How many nucleated cells were present was estimated from reference gene primer amplification. Profiled with immunoSEQ multiplex PCR; TCRdb holds only in-frame clones, not every one. The D gene and trimming were derived from the DNA, and the V and J assignments and clone size from that table. The sample contains roughly 63,000 clones, approximately 88% of which appear only once. Looked up from germline, CDR1 is MDHEN and CDR2 is SYDVKM. The CDR3 has 16 amino acids. The J segment lost 5 bases and the V segment lost 6 bases, leaving 14 bases of the junction unmatched. The TCR was taken from a human donor in a cohort sampled during active COVID-19. The chain is built from TRBV28 and TRBJ2-5; 8 nucleotides agree with TRBD1. Sequencing was done on a sample of peripheral blood. The CDR3 here is CASSKGAGGAWETQYF. CDR3 nucleotide sequence: TGTGCCAGCAGCAAGGGGGCAGGGGGCGCGTGGGAGACCCAGTACTTC.